The 24 T cell receptor beta chains presented below share a single source sample, sequenced in a study of blood T cell repertoires in COVID-19. Some clones are missing from TCRdb's copy, which holds only in-frame ones; the method was immunoSEQ multiplex PCR. The sample has a few hundred thousand clones, about 78% seen once. The specimen was peripheral blood. These receptors came from a woman in her 70s with acute or convalescent COVID-19.

This clone showed up just a few times. The chain joins TRBV19 to TRBJ2-1; D is possibly TRBD2 (7 bases). V was shortened by 4 bases and J by 9 bases, with 16 bases between the two germline ends. Germline V gene sequence: CDR1 LNHDA, CDR2 SQIVND (reference sequence). The CDR3 has 14 residues. The CDR3, as DNA: TGTGCCAGTAGTAGGGACGGGGGGCTAAGTGAGCAGTTCTTC. Amino acid sequence: CASSRDGGLSEQFF.

The chain employs TRBV6-5 and TRBJ2-7; TRBD1 might be the D (5 bases). V dropped 6 bases and J dropped 2 bases, with 14 bases sitting between them. The CDR3 contains 14 residues. Germline CDR1 and CDR2: MNHEY and SVGAGI. The DNA of the CDR3 is TGTGCCAGCAGCTCCATTTCCAGGGCCTACGAGCAGTACTTC. Residues: CASSSISRAYEQYF.

This clone was detected once. V usage is TRBV2 and J usage is TRBJ2-6; tentatively, D is TRBD2 (6 bases). This CDR3 spans 14 amino acids. The germline V gene encodes CDR1 SNHLY and CDR2 FYNNEI. V was clipped by 6 bases and J by 6 bases, with 12 bases between them. CDR3 sequence: CASSPRREANVLTF. The CDR3 region has the DNA TGTGCCAGCAGCCCCAGGCGGGAGGCCAACGTCCTGACTTTC.

This clone appeared a few times. The chain employs TRBV27 and TRBJ2-7; TRBD1 matches 9 bases. V shed 4 bases, J shed 7 bases, and the junction held 11 bases outside the gene matches. Germline lookup yields CDR1 MNHEY and CDR2 SMNVEV (reference sequence). The CDR3 contains 15 residues. CDR3 in amino acids: CASSSSRTGAREQYF. As DNA, the CDR3 is TGTGCCAGCAGTTCCAGCCGGACAGGGGCGCGGGAGCAGTACTTC.

V gene TRBV2 combines with J gene TRBJ2-1, with TRBD2 matching 10 bases. The CDR3 length is 14 residues. V shed 6 bases, J shed 5 bases, and the junction held 4 bases outside the gene matches. The germline CDR1 and CDR2 sequences are SNHLY and FYNNEI. The CDR3 is CASRPGLADNEQFF. The CDR3 DNA reads as TGTGCCAGCAGACCTGGACTAGCGGACAATGAGCAGTTCTTC.

This sequence joins TRBV5-1 and TRBJ1-3; D is perhaps TRBD1 (5 bases). V was cut by 5 bases and J by 0 bases, with 27 bases left in between. This CDR3 has 20 amino acids. Germline-derived CDR1 and CDR2 are SGHRS and YFSETQ. CDR3 sequence: CASRVRTQSLKLHSGNTIYF. The DNA for the CDR3 is TGCGCCAGCAGAGTCCGGACACAGTCTTTAAAACTTCACTCTGGAAACACCATATATTTT.

This chain joins TRBV20-1 and TRBJ2-5, with D perhaps matching TRBD1 (5 bases). The CDR3 runs to 13 residues. Per germline, CDR1 DFQATT and CDR2 SNEGSKA (reference sequence). V lost 3 bases and J lost 3, with 11 bases in between. In DNA form, the CDR3 reads TGCAGTGCTAGTCGGTGGGGCGAAGAGACCCAGTACTTC. Its translation is CSASRWGEETQYF.

CDR3 nucleotides: TGTGCCAGCAGTTATAGTCAGCGGGACTACGAGCAGTACGTC. Residues: CASSYSQRDYEQYV. The J gene is TRBJ2-7, the V gene TRBV6-5; 7 bases match TRBD2. Germline V gene sequence: CDR1 MNHEY, CDR2 SVGAGI. This CDR3 is 14 amino acids long. V shed 3 bases, J shed 3 bases, and the junction held 5 bases outside the gene matches.

The chain combines TRBV18 with TRBJ1-1; 8 positions agree with TRBD1. V lost 5 bases, J lost 4 bases, and 6 bases stayed unmatched. The CDR3 spans 14 residues. From germline, CDR1 is KGHSH and CDR2 LQKENI. CDR3 loop: CASSSQGGSTEAFF. Written as DNA, the CDR3 is TGTGCCAGCTCATCACAGGGGGGGAGCACTGAAGCTTTCTTT. Looking up the rest from reference TRBV18 and TRBJ1-1 gives the full variable domain: NAGVMQNPRHLVRRRGQEARLRCSPMKGHSHVYWYRQLPEEGLKFMVYLQKENIIDESGMPKERFSAEFPKEGPSILRIQQVVRGDSAAYFCASSSQGGSTEAFFGQGTRLTVV.

The chain uses TRBV20-1 and TRBJ2-3; no definite D call. The CDR3 is 13 amino acids. The germline V gene has CDR1 DFQATT and CDR2 SNEGSKA (reference sequence). V lost 3 bases, J lost 0 bases, and 7 bases lay in between. This chain's CDR3 is CSASQSSTDTQYF. CDR3 sequence (DNA): TGCAGTGCTAGTCAGTCTAGCACAGATACGCAGTATTTT.

Here the CDR3 reads CTPKEGEKLFF. The CDR3 DNA reads as TGCACTCCGAAAGAGGGAGAAAAACTGTTTTTT. V usage is TRBV20-1 and J usage is TRBJ1-4; D call uncertain. CDR1 is DFQATT and CDR2 is SNEGSKA in the germline V gene (reference sequence). This CDR3 comprises 11 residues.

A few counts support this clone. The genes are TRBV7-2 and TRBJ1-2; the match to TRBD1 covers 10 bases. The germline V gene encodes CDR1 SGHTA and CDR2 FQGNSA. Losses at the gene ends were 5 bases for V and 12 bases for J; bases not matched to a gene: 9. CDR3 length: 13 residues. Here the CDR3 reads CASSPLRQGAHTF. CDR3 nucleotide sequence: TGTGCCAGCAGCCCCCTCCGACAGGGGGCACACACCTTC.

This clone was counted once. This chain connects TRBV6-2 or TRBV6-3 to TRBJ2-3; 9 nucleotides match TRBD2. CDR3 size: 16 residues. Germline CDR1 and CDR2: MNHEY and SVGEGT. V was pared by 4 bases and J by 1 base, with 6 bases of the junction left unmatched. In nucleotides, the CDR3 is TGTGCCAGCAGTTTATCGCGGGGGGGAGGCACAGATACGCAGTATTTT. It is translated as CASSLSRGGGTDTQYF.

The chain joins TRBV6-5 to TRBJ2-6; a weak D match, TRBD1 (6 bases). Germline CDR1 reads MNHEY; CDR2 reads SVGAGI. This CDR3 has 15 residues. V lost 6 bases, J lost 0 bases, and 9 bases lay in between. This chain's CDR3 is CASRTGNSGANVLTF. The CDR3 region has the DNA TGTGCCAGCAGAACAGGGAACTCTGGGGCCAACGTCCTGACTTTC.

This chain connects TRBV12-3 or TRBV12-4 to TRBJ2-5, with a tentative D call TRBD1 (6 bases). This CDR3 comprises 13 residues. The V gene lost 6 bases and the J gene lost 5 bases, with 13 bases spanning the gap. The CDR3 spells CASRYRVGETQYF. The CDR3, as DNA: TGTGCCAGCAGGTACAGGGTTGGCGAGACCCAGTACTTC.

The J gene is TRBJ2-1, the V gene TRBV30, with 13 bases aligning to TRBD2. Germline V gene sequence: CDR1 GTSNPN, CDR2 SVGIG (reference sequence). The CDR3 has 15 amino acids. With 6 bases clipped from V and 6 bases from J, the junction kept 8 bases outside the gene matches. CDR3 amino acids: CACIGTSGVLNEQFF. CDR3 nucleotides: TGTGCCTGCATAGGGACTAGCGGGGTGCTCAATGAGCAGTTCTTC.

CDR3 protein: CAISEFLGGALDTQYF. CDR3 DNA: TGTGCCATCAGTGAGTTCCTCGGGGGGGCCTTAGATACGCAGTATTTT. This rearrangement joins TRBV10-3 to TRBJ2-3, with TRBD2 matching 8 bases. V was pared by 1 base and J by 5 bases, with 8 bases of the junction left unmatched. The length of the CDR3 is 16 residues. CDR1 is ENHRY and CDR2 is SYGVKD in the germline V gene.

The rearrangement joins TRBV24-1 to TRBJ2-3; TRBD2 aligns across 15 bases. J was trimmed by 7 bases and V by 4 bases; bases with no gene match: 5. This CDR3 has 16 amino acids. Germline CDR1 is KGHDR and CDR2 is SFDVKD. CDR3 region: CATSDPGLAGGYTQYF. CDR3 coding DNA: TGTGCCACCAGTGACCCAGGACTAGCGGGGGGGTATACGCAGTATTTT.

This chain connects TRBV7-3 to TRBJ2-3, with D perhaps TRBD2 (6 bases). Trimming removed 0 bases from V and 5 bases from J, with 12 bases in between. The CDR3 sequence is 15 residues long. Germline lookup yields CDR1 SGHTA and CDR2 FQGTGA. The CDR3 sequence is CASSLTETSRDTQYF. In DNA, the CDR3 is TGTGCCAGCAGCTTAACGGAGACTAGTAGAGATACGCAGTATTTT.

This clone was counted once. V usage is TRBV6-6 and J usage is TRBJ2-7, with D tentatively TRBD1 (6 bases). The CDR3 totals 15 residues. V was cut by 0 bases and J by 0 bases, with 9 bases left in between. Germline V CDR1 and CDR2: MNHNY, SVGAGI (reference sequence). The CDR3 DNA reads as TGTGCCAGCAGTTACTCGAAGGGGGTCTCCTACGAGCAGTACTTC. The encoded protein is CASSYSKGVSYEQYF.

This clone was detected only once. The sample carries other DNA sequences with the same CDR3. The gene calls are TRBV3-1 (or the pseudogene TRBV3-2) and TRBJ2-3, with a tentative D call TRBD1 (6 bases). V lost 2 bases and J lost 0, with 6 bases in between. Germline V gene data show CDR1 as LGHDT and CDR2 as YNNKEL (reference sequence). The length of the CDR3 is 14 residues. The CDR3 region is CASSQRGSTDTQYF. The CDR3 DNA sequence: TGTGCCAGCAGCCAAAGGGGGAGCACAGATACGCAGTATTTT.

The chain joins TRBV2 to TRBJ1-2; 9 positions match TRBD1. Losses at the gene ends were 5 bases for V and 2 bases for J; bases not matched to a gene: 3. This CDR3 spans 14 amino acids. Germline assignment: CDR1 SNHLY and CDR2 FYNNEI. In DNA, the CDR3 is TGTGCCAGCAGTTACAGGGGGCTAAACTATGGCTACACCTTC. Its translation is CASSYRGLNYGYTF.

The V gene is TRBV12-3 or TRBV12-4, the J gene TRBJ1-1, with TRBD1 as a possible D gene (5 bases). The CDR3 is made up of 12 amino acids. V lost 3 bases and J 6 bases, leaving 8 bases between the germline ends. CDR3 residues: CASSFRAAEAFF. CDR3 coding DNA: TGTGCCAGCAGTTTCAGGGCGGCTGAAGCTTTCTTT.

The CDR3 region is CASSLNAGGGTDTQYF. The CDR3 DNA sequence: TGCGCCAGCAGCTTGAACGCGGGGGGGGGCACAGATACGCAGTATTTT. The genes are TRBV5-1 and TRBJ2-3; 9 nucleotides match TRBD2. Germline V gene sequence: CDR1 SGHRS, CDR2 YFSETQ. V was pared by 1 base and J by 1 base, with 4 bases of the junction left unmatched. The CDR3 is 16 residues long.